The T cell receptor beta chain under discussion was sequenced for a study of T cells in Graves' hyperthyroidism and ophthalmopathy. Notes on the study in general: Ophthalmopathy was identified by the model a median around 5.9 months ahead of onset.

Note on this clonotype: Its specificity is not known.

Each ophthalmopathy patient scored at least 3 on the Clinical Activity Score and at least 4 on NOSPECS grade, with duration under 3 months. PBMCs stemmed from about 9.7 ml fresh peripheral blood. Germline assignment: CDR1 MNHNS and CDR2 SASEGT. Deletions cut 10 bases from V and 6 bases from J, with 21 bases between. The CDR3 is 15 amino acids. Amplified TCR beta CDR3 regions derived from RNA transcripts. The HTBI set primed first-round TCR CDR3 RT-PCR. TCRdb re-analysed the multiplex PCR reads in MiXCR, keeping a single row per CDR3 protein. The sample lists a few hundred thousand distinct CDR3 sequences, roughly 23% occurring once.

This receptor was identified in an older woman with Graves' ophthalmopathy. Sequenced input: blood. The chain recombines TRBV6-1 with TRBJ2-2; tentative D call: TRBD2 (7 bases). This CDR3 is CATLGGGGLSGELFF. The CDR3 DNA sequence: TGTGCCACCCTAGGGGGGGGTGGGTTGTCCGGGGAGCTGTTTTTT.